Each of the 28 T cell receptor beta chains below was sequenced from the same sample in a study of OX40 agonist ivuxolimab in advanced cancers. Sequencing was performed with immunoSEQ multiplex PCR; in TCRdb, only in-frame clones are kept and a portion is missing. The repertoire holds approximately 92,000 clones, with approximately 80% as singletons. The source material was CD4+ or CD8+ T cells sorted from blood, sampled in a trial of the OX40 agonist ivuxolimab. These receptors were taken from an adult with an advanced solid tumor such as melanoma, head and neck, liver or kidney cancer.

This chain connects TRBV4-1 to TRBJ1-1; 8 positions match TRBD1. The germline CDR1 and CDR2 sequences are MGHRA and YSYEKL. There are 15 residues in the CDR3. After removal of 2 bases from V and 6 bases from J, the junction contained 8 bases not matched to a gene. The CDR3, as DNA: TGCGCCAGCAGCCAAATACAGGGGGGAAGGTCTGAAGCTTTCTTT. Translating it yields CASSQIQGGRSEAFF.

The CDR3 is CASSPQGNNYGYTF. The CDR3 DNA reads TGTGCCAGCAGCCCTCAGGGGAATAACTATGGCTACACCTTC. The rearrangement links TRBV11-2 to TRBJ1-2; D may be TRBD1 (6 bases). The CDR3 covers 14 residues. Trimming pared 5 bases from V and 1 base from J, leaving 11 bases between. Germline values: CDR1 SGHAT, CDR2 FQNNGV.

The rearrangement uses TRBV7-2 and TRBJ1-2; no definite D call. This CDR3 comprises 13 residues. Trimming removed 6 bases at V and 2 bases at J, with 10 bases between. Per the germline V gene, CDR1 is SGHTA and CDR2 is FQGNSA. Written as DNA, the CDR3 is TGTGCCAGCAGGAGTGCGGCAAACTATGGCTACACCTTC. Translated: CASRSAANYGYTF.

CDR3 sequence reads: CASSLGTGKNIQYF. CDR3 coding DNA: TGTGCCAGCAGCCTGGGGACAGGAAAAAACATTCAGTACTTC. The gene calls are TRBV5-6 and TRBJ2-4; 8 positions match TRBD1. Germline V gene data show CDR1 as SGHDT and CDR2 as YYEEEE. CDR3 size: 14 residues. Germline trimming cut 4 bases from V and 4 bases from J; bases unmatched to any gene: 4.

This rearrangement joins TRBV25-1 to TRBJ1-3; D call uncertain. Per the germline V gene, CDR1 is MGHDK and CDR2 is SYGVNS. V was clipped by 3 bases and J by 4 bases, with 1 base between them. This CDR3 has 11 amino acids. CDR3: CASSDGNTIYF. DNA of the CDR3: TGTGCCAGCAGTGACGGAAACACCATATATTTT.

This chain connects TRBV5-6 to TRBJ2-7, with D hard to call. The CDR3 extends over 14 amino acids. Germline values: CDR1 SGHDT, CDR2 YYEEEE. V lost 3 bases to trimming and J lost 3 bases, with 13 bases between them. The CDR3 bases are TGTGCCAGCAGCTCGGATGTAAACCGCTACGAGCAGTACTTC. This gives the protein CASSSDVNRYEQYF. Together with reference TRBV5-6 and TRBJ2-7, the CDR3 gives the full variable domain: DAGVTQSPTHLIKTRGQQVTLRCSPKSGHDTVSWYQQALGQGPQFIFQYYEEEERQRGNFPDRFSGHQFPNYSSELNVNALLLGDSALYLCASSSDVNRYEQYFGPGTRLTVT.

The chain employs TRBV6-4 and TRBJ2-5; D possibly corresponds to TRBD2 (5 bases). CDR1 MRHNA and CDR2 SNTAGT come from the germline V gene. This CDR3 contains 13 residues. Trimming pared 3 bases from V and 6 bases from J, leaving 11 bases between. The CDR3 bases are TGTGCCAGCAGTGAAACTGCCGGGAAGACCCAGTACTTC. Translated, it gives CASSETAGKTQYF.

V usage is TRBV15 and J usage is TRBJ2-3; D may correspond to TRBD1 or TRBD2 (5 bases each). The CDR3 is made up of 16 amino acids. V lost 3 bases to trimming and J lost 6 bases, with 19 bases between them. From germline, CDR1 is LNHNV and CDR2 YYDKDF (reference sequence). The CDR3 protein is CATSRDRDGGADTQYF. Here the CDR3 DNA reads TGTGCCACCAGCAGGGATCGGGACGGAGGTGCCGATACGCAGTATTTT.

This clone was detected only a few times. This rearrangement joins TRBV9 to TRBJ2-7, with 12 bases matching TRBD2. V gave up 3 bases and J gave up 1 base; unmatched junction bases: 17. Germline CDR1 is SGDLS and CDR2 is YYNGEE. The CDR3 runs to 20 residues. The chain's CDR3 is CASSGTNLLAGGGCSYEQYF. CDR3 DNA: TGTGCCAGCAGCGGTACCAACTTACTAGCGGGAGGAGGCTGTTCCTACGAGCAGTACTTC. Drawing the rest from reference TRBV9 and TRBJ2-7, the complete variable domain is DSGVTQTPKHLITATGQRVTLRCSPRSGDLSVYWYQQSLDQGLQFLIQYYNGEERAKGNILERFSAQQFPDLHSELNLSSLELGDSALYFCASSGTNLLAGGGCSYEQYFGPGTRLTVT.

The CDR3, as DNA: TGTGCCAGCAGCTCTTTTCCACGGGGACAGTCGCCCTACGAGCAGTACTTC. This sequence encodes CASSSFPRGQSPYEQYF. The rearrangement links TRBV7-9 to TRBJ2-7; 7 bases are shared with TRBD1. The junction had 14 bases not matched to a gene; V was cut back by 4 bases and J by 2 bases. The CDR3 consists of 17 residues. In germline, CDR1 is SEHNR, CDR2 FQNEAQ (reference sequence). Looking up the rest from reference TRBV7-9 and TRBJ2-7 gives the full variable domain: DTGVSQNPRHKITKRGQNVTFRCDPISEHNRLYWYRQTLGQGPEFLTYFQNEAQLEKSRLLSDRFSAERPKGSFSTLEIQRTEQGDSAMYLCASSSFPRGQSPYEQYFGPGTRLTVT.

The CDR3 region is CASRRVHGAEAFF. DNA of the CDR3: TGTGCCAGCCGCCGGGTCCACGGGGCTGAAGCTTTCTTT. This chain links TRBV5-6 with TRBJ1-1; D is uncertain. Trimming left V 7 bases short and J 6 bases short, with 16 bases between. Germline values: CDR1 SGHDT, CDR2 YYEEEE. The CDR3 is 13 residues long.

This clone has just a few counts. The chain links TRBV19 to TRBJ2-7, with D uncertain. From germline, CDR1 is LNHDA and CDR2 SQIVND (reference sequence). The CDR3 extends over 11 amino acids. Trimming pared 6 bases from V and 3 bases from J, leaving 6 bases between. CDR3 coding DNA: TGTGCCAGTAGAGGCGACTACGAGCAGTACTTC. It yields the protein CASRGDYEQYF.

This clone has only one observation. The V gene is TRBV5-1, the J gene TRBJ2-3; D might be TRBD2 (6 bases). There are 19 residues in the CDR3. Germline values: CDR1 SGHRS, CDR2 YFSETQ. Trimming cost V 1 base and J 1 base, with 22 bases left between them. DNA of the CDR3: TGCGCCAGCAGCTTGCCTAAAACCCCAAGCGGGCGAGGCACAGATACGCAGTATTTT. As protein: CASSLPKTPSGRGTDTQYF. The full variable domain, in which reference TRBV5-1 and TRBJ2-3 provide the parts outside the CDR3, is KAGVTQTPRYLIKTRGQQVTLSCSPISGHRSVSWYQQTPGQGLQFLFEYFSETQRNKGNFPGRFSGRQFSNSRSEMNVSTLELGDSALYLCASSLPKTPSGRGTDTQYFGPGTRLTVL.

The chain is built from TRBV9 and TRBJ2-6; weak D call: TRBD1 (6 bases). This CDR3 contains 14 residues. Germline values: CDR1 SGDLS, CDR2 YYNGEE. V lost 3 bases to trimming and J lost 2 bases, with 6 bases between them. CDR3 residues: CASSGTAGANVLTF. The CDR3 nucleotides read TGTGCCAGCAGCGGGACAGCTGGGGCCAACGTCCTGACTTTC.

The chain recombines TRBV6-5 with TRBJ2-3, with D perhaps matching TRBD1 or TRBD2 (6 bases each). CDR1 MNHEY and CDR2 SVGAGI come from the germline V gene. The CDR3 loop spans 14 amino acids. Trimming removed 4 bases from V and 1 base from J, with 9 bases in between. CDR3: CASSWGAGTDTQYF. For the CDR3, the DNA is TGTGCCAGCAGTTGGGGGGCGGGCACAGATACGCAGTATTTT.

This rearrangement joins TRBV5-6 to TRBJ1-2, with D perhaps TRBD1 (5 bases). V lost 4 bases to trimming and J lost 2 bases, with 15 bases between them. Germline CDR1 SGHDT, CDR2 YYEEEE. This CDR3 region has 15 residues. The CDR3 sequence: CASSQDTLRNYGYTF. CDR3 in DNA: TGTGCCAGCAGCCAGGACACCCTTAGGAACTATGGCTACACCTTC.

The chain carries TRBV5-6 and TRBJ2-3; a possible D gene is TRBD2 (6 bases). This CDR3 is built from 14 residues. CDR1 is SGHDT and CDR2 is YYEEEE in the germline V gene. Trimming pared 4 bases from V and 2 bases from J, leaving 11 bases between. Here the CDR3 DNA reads TGTGCCAGCAGCGGGGGACTCCCCACAGATACGCAGTATTTT. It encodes CASSGGLPTDTQYF.

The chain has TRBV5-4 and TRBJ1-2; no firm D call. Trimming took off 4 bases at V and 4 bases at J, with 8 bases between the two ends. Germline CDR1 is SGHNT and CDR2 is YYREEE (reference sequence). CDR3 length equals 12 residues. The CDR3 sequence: CASSPDTYGYTF. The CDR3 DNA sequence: TGTGCCAGCAGCCCCGATACCTATGGCTACACCTTC.

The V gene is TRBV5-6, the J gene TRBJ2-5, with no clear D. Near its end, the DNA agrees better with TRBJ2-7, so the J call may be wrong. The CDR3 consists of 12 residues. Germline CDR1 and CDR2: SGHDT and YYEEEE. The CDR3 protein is CASSSLEGEQYF. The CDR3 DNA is TGTGCCAGCAGCTCCTTGGAAGGCGAGCAGTACTTC.

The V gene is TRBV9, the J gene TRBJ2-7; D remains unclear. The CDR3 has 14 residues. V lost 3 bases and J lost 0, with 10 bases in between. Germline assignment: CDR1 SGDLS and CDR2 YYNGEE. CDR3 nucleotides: TGTGCCAGCAGCGCCACGAGGTTCTCCTACGAGCAGTACTTC. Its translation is CASSATRFSYEQYF.

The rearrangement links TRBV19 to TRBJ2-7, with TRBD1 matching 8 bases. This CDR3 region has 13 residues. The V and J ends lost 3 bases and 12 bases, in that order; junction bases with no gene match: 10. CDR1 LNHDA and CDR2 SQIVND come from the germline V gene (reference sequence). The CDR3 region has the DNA TGTGCCAGTAGTATCGCTGGGACAGGAAGAGTGTACTTC. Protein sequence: CASSIAGTGRVYF.

DNA for the CDR3: TGTGCCAGCAGACCGGGCCCGGTACTGGGCTATGGCTACACCTTC. Translating it yields CASRPGPVLGYGYTF. The chain links TRBV6-5 to TRBJ1-2, with unresolved D. Trimming took 6 bases from V and 4 from J, leaving 18 bases between them. This CDR3 has 15 amino acids. Germline CDR1 reads MNHEY; CDR2 reads SVGAGI.

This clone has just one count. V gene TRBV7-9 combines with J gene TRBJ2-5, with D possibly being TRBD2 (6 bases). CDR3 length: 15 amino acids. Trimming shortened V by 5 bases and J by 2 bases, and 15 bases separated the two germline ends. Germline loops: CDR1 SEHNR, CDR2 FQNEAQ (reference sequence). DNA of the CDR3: TGTGCCAGCAGCCTGGCAACTAGCCTGCAAGAGACCCAGTACTTC. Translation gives CASSLATSLQETQYF.

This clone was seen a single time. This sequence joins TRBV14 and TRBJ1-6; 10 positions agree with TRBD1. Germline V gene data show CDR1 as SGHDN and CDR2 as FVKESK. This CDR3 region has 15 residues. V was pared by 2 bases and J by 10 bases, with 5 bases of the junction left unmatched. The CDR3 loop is CASSQLTGGRSPLHF. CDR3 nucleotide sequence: TGTGCCAGCAGCCAATTGACAGGGGGCAGATCACCCCTCCACTTT.

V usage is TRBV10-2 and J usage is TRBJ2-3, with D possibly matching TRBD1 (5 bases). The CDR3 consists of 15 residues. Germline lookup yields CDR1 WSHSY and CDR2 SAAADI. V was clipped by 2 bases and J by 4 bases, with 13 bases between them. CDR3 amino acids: CASSEGRATADTQYF. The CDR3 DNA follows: TGCGCCAGCAGTGAGGGCAGGGCAACGGCAGATACGCAGTATTTT.

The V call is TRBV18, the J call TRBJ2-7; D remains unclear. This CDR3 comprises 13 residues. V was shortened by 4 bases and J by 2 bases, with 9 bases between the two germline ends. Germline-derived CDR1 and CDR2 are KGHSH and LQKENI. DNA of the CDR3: TGTGCCAGCTCACTCCCCCAAACCTACGAGCAGTACTTC. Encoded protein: CASSLPQTYEQYF.

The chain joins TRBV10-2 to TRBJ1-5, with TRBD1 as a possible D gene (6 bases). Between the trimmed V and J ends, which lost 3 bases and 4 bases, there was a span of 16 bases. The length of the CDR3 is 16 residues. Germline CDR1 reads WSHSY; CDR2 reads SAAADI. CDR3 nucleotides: TGCGCCAGCAGTGAAGGGGACACGGGAGGGAATCAGCCCCAGCATTTT. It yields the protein CASSEGDTGGNQPQHF.

The CDR3 sequence is CASSQRVGTGEVANYGYTF. The DNA for the CDR3 is TGTGCCAGCAGCCAACGGGTCGGGACAGGGGAAGTGGCTAACTATGGCTACACCTTC. This sequence joins TRBV11-2 and TRBJ1-2; 10 bases fit TRBD1. Trimming cost V 5 bases and J 0 bases; bases outside gene matches: 15. The CDR3 runs 19 residues. Germline values: CDR1 SGHAT, CDR2 FQNNGV.